This note documents a single T cell receptor beta chain sequence. Antigen unknown. The data derive from a study of PD-1 blockade in classical Hodgkin lymphoma. Each and every patient relapsed after autologous stem cell transplantation, and patients got differing brentuximab vedotin exposure. The patients, who had relapsed/refractory classical Hodgkin lymphoma, achieved best responses of complete response, partial response or progressive disease. The CDR3 is 13 residues long. V lost 2 bases and J 4 bases, leaving 6 bases between the germline ends. The germline gives CDR1 KGHSH, CDR2 LQKENI. Study conclusions and caveats: A significant rise in TCR diversity by C4D1 was seen for CD4+ but not CD8+ cells.

The protocol was immunoSEQ multiplex PCR, while the TCRdb copy is restricted to in-frame clones and leaves out a portion. The table shows some 60,000 clones, with 90% occurring only once. The origin of this receptor is a human donor with classical Hodgkin lymphoma. The rearrangement uses TRBV18 and TRBJ1-3; D ambiguous. Sequenced material: peripheral blood mononuclear cells (PBMCs), taken at baseline. The CDR3 spells CASSPIAGNTIYF. The CDR3 region has the DNA TGTGCCAGCTCACCAATAGCCGGAAACACCATATATTTT.